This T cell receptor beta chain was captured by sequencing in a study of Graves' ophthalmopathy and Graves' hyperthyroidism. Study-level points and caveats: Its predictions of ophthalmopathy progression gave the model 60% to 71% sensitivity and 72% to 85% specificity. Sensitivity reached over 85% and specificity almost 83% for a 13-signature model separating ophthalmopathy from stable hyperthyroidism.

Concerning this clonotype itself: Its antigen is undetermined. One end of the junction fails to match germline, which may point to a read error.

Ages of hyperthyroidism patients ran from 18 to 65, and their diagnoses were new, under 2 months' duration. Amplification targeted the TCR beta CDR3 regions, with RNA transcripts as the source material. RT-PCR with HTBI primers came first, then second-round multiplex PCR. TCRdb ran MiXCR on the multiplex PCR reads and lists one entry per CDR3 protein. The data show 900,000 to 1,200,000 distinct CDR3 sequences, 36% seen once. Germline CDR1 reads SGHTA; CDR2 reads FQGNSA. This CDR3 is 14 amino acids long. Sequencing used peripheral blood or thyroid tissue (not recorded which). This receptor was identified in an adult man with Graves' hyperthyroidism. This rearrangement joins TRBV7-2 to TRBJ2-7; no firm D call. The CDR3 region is CASILVPSSYEQYF. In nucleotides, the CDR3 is TGTGCCAGCATCTTAGTTCCCAGCTCCTACGAGCAGTACTTC.